The following is a T cell receptor beta chain sequence with its context. This record belongs to a study of blood T cell repertoires in COVID-19. Study information: Samples of COVID-19 (acute and convalescent) were obtained from the United States, Italy and Spain. T cells, B-cell-depleted T cells, or PBMCs provided the cDNA or gDNA that served as material.

The CDR3 contains 14 residues. The junction had 5 bases not matched to a gene; V was cut back by 4 bases and J by 4 bases. Germline lookup yields CDR1 KGHDR and CDR2 SFDVKD. Original data processing: Researchers report that nucleated cell counts were estimated from reference gene primer amplification. Assay: immunoSEQ multiplex PCR; the TCRdb copy retains only in-frame clones and omits some. V and J calls plus clone size are reproduced from that table; the DNA served to infer D and trimming. The repertoire holds about 200,000 clones, about 86% seen once, with 3% to 4% in the top ten. Sample: PBMCs or T cells enriched from blood (not recorded which). The TCR sequence derives from a woman aged 40 to 49 with acute COVID-19. The V and J genes are TRBV24-1 and TRBJ2-5; 7 bases line up with TRBD1. This CDR3 is CATSETGLAETQYF. Here the CDR3 DNA reads TGTGCCACCAGTGAGACAGGGTTGGCAGAGACCCAGTACTTC.